These T cell receptor beta chains were read from a single sample in a study of T cells after yellow fever vaccination. TCRdb re-derived calls from the 5' RACE reads in MiXCR, one entry per CDR3 protein. The table lists 30,000 to 35,000 distinct CDR3 sequences, approximately 7% of them singletons. Specimen: PBMCs, either bulk or a sorted T-cell subset (CD4+, CD8+, memory, or dextramer-sorted; not recorded which), collected on the day of the first yellow fever vaccination. The receptor source for this set is a man aged 18 to 30 who received the YFV17D yellow fever vaccine. Each CDR3 is given with its conserved first and last residue. A D gene is named only where the DNA matches it firmly. Clone size is given for some rows only: seen once, a few or many times, or a class if the clone is expanded.

.	TRBV5-5	many	TRBJ1-5	CASSTLEGDQPQHF	TGTGCCAGCAGCACCCTTGAGGGGGATCAGCCCCAGCATTTT
.	TRBV4-1	many	TRBJ1-5	CASSQDRSGGQPQHF	TGCGCCAGCAGCCAAGATAGGTCGGGCGGTCAGCCCCAGCATTTT
.	TRBV6-1	many	TRBJ1-2	CASKPGPQHSGYTF	TGTGCTTCCAAACCTGGTCCCCAGCATAGTGGCTACACCTTC
.	TRBV7-2	many	TRBJ2-5	CASSLVGGKETQYF	TGTGCCAGCAGCTTAGTTGGGGGCAAGGAGACCCAGTACTTC
TRBD2	TRBV7-9	.	TRBJ2-3	CASSPGLADTDTQYF	TGTGCCAGCAGCCCCGGACTAGCGGACACAGATACGCAGTATTTT
TRBD1	TRBV7-2	few	TRBJ1-2	CASSFDREYSSYGYTF	TGTGCCAGCAGCTTTGACAGGGAGTATTCCTCCTATGGCTACACCTTC
.	TRBV6-2/TRBV6-3	many	TRBJ1-1	CASSYRGVGNTEAFF	TGTGCCAGCAGTTACCGAGGGGTAGGGAACACTGAAGCTTTCTTT
TRBD2	TRBV12-3/TRBV12-4	many	TRBJ2-1	CASSRSGGAYNEQFF	TGTGCCAGCAGTCGGAGCGGGGGGGCCTACAATGAGCAGTTCTTC
TRBD1	TRBV20-1	many	TRBJ2-7	CSARKQGAYEQYF	TGCAGTGCTAGAAAACAGGGGGCTTACGAGCAGTACTTC
.	TRBV5-6	.	TRBJ1-1	CASSLRMNTEAFF	TGTGCCAGCAGCTTGAGGATGAACACTGAAGCTTTCTTT
.	TRBV29-1	many	TRBJ2-1	CSVPGLPSDGQFF	TGCAGCGTACCGGGACTGCCATCAGATGGGCAGTTCTTC
.	TRBV3-1	.	TRBJ2-1	CASCKTYISYNEQFF	TGTGCCAGCTGCAAAACATACATCTCCTACAATGAGCAGTTCTTC
TRBD1	TRBV6-5	many	TRBJ2-7	CASSSRDRISYEQYF	TGTGCCAGCAGTTCTCGGGACAGGATTTCCTACGAGCAGTACTTC
.	TRBV7-6	many	TRBJ2-2	CASSSQGGDPYTGELFF	TGTGCCAGCAGCAGCCAGGGGGGGGACCCCTACACCGGGGAGCTGTTTTTT
TRBD1	TRBV6-1	many	TRBJ2-5	CASRSLSGQGTETQYF	TGTGCCAGCAGATCCCTCTCAGGACAGGGGACAGAGACCCAGTACTTC
.	TRBV5-4	.	TRBJ2-3	CASSPSGLGGDTQYF	TGTGCCAGCAGCCCGTCCGGACTGGGCGGGGATACGCAGTATTTT
.	TRBV18	few	TRBJ2-1	CASSPRDYNEQFF	TGTGCCAGCTCCCCACGGGACTACAATGAGCAGTTCTTC
.	TRBV5-6	few	TRBJ2-5	CASSGLETQYF	TGTGCCAGCAGCGGCCTGGAGACCCAGTACTTC
.	TRBV10-3	.	TRBJ1-2	CANSGMNSGYTF	TGTGCCAACAGCGGGATGAATAGTGGCTACACCTTC
.	TRBV5-1	many	TRBJ2-2	CASSFHELNTGELFF	TGCGCCAGCAGCTTTCATGAACTGAACACCGGGGAGCTGTTTTTT
TRBD1	TRBV19	.	TRBJ1-5	CASSIFGTGNQPQHF	TGTGCCAGTAGTATATTTGGGACAGGGAATCAGCCCCAGCATTTT
TRBD2	TRBV11-2	many	TRBJ2-7	CASSLGWASGVSSYEQYF	TGTGCCAGCAGCTTAGGGTGGGCTAGCGGGGTGAGCTCCTACGAGCAGTACTTC
.	TRBV6-2/TRBV6-3	many	TRBJ2-5	CASSYSTETQYF	TGTGCCAGCAGTTACTCGACAGAGACCCAGTACTTC
TRBD1	TRBV11-2	many	TRBJ2-1	CASSGQGLYNEQFF	TGTGCCAGCAGCGGACAGGGACTCTACAATGAGCAGTTCTTC
.	TRBV11-2	few	TRBJ1-1	CASSPITGSEAFF	TGTGCCAGCAGCCCAATTACAGGTTCTGAAGCTTTCTTT
.	TRBV7-2	many	TRBJ2-2	CASSPIPNTGELFF	TGTGCCAGCAGCCCGATCCCGAACACCGGGGAGCTGTTTTTT
.	TRBV11-2	many	TRBJ1-1	CASWVKGNTEAFF	TGTGCCAGCTGGGTGAAAGGGAACACTGAAGCTTTCTTT
.	TRBV7-2	many	TRBJ2-7	CASSLAQGGPYEQYF	TGTGCCAGCAGCTTAGCGCAGGGAGGCCCCTACGAGCAGTACTTC
.	TRBV6-1	few	TRBJ2-4	CASSQGAKNIQYF	TGTGCCAGCAGCCAGGGGGCCAAAAACATTCAGTACTTC